The rows below give T cell receptor beta chains drawn from one sample of a study of metastatic and nonmetastatic thyroid tumors. TCRdb re-analyzed the PCR reads using MiXCR. The sample shows more than 90,000 clones, about 13% of them seen only once. Sequencing used blood. Every receptor here comes from a female donor with papillary thyroid cancer or a benign thyroid nodule (not recorded which). Some clones in this sample may be carry-over from other donors' samples. CDR3s include the opening cysteine and the closing phenylalanine or tryptophan. A D gene is named only where the DNA matches it firmly. Expanded clones are given a class, and other clones once, few, many or no size at all.

j_gene | v_gene | abundance | d_gene | CDR3aa | CDR3nt
TRBJ2-7 | TRBV6-1 | many | TRBD2 | CACTKPGLASYEQYF | TGTGCCTGCACCAAACCGGGACTAGCGTCCTACGAGCAGTACTTC
TRBJ2-5 | TRBV3-1 | many | . | CASSQAGGGTQYF | TGTGCCAGCAGCCAAGCAGGGGGGGGGACCCAGTACTTC
TRBJ2-2 | TRBV7-3 | . | . | CASSLISRPGVVGELLF | TGTGCCAGCAGCTTAATCTCCCGCCCCGGGGTCGTCGGGGAGCTGCTTTTT
TRBJ1-3 | TRBV7-9 | many | TRBD1 | CASSFFDRAGNTIYF | TGTGCCAGCAGCTTCTTCGACAGGGCTGGAAACACCATATATTTT
TRBJ2-2 | TRBV5-1 | many | . | CASSPRTANTGELFF | TGCGCCAGCAGCCCCAGGACAGCGAACACCGGGGAGCTGTTTTTT
TRBJ1-1 | TRBV2 | few | . | CASSESVVAEAFF | TGTGCCAGCAGTGAATCAGTGGTCGCTGAAGCTTTCTTT
TRBJ2-2 | TRBV9 | many | TRBD2 | CASTRLADTGELFF | TGTGCCAGCACCCGACTAGCGGACACCGGGGAGCTGTTTTTT
TRBJ2-5 | TRBV7-3 | many | . | CASSLKAGGETQYF | TGTGCCAGCAGCTTGAAAGCAGGAGGAGAGACCCAGTACTTC
TRBJ2-7 | TRBV7-2 | many | . | CASSQTRRAYEQYF | TGTGCCAGCAGCCAGACTAGGCGGGCCTACGAGCAGTACTTC
TRBJ2-5 | TRBV7-2 | many | . | CASSLRGETQYF | TGTGCCAGCAGCTTACGGGGGGAGACCCAGTACTTC
TRBJ2-2 | TRBV6-2/TRBV6-3 | many | . | CASIGRPYTGELFF | TGTGCCAGCATAGGGAGGCCCTACACCGGGGAGCTGTTTTTT
TRBJ2-6 | TRBV7-6 | . | . | CASSLFNRDASSVANVLTF | TGTGCCAGCAGCTTATTTAACCGGGACGCCAGCTCTGTGGCTAACGTCCTGACTTTC
TRBJ1-1 | TRBV19 | many | . | CASTHSAKTEAFF | TGTGCCAGCACCCACTCGGCAAAAACTGAAGCTTTCTTT
TRBJ2-7 | TRBV28 | many | . | CASSLRGPPSLYEQYF | TGTGCCAGCAGTTTAAGGGGACCCCCGTCTTTATACGAGCAGTACTTC
TRBJ1-2 | TRBV5-8 | . | . | CASSLGPTGNGYNF | TGTGCCAGCAGCTTGGGACCCACAGGGAATGGCTACAACTTC
TRBJ2-7 | TRBV12-3/TRBV12-4 | . | TRBD2 | CASSPRGTSGRAYEQYF | TGTGCCAGCAGCCCGCGCGGGACTAGCGGGAGGGCCTACGAGCAGTACTTC
TRBJ1-1 | TRBV5-6 | many | . | CASSLGGVNTEAFF | TGTGCCAGCAGCTTGGGGGGGGTAAACACTGAAGCTTTCTTC
TRBJ2-3 | TRBV4-3 | many | TRBD2 | CASSRSRGGRAATQYF | TGCGCCAGCAGCCGATCTCGTGGCGGGAGGGCCGCTACGCAGTATTTT
TRBJ2-1 | TRBV9 | many | . | CASSPVPVRNEQFF | TGTGCCAGCAGCCCTGTGCCGGTCCGGAATGAGCAGTTCTTC
TRBJ2-1 | TRBV5-4 | many | TRBD2 | CASSSRLAGGNEQFF | TGTGCCAGCAGCTCAAGACTAGCGGGGGGCAATGAGCAGTTCTTC
TRBJ2-3 | TRBV5-1 | many | . | CASRRQVQSTDTQYF | TGCGCCAGCAGACGACAGGTCCAAAGCACAGATACGCAGTATTTT
TRBJ2-1 | TRBV9 | many | . | CASSPGLSQENEQFF | TGTGCCAGCAGCCCGGGACTCTCCCAAGAGAATGAGCAGTTCTTC
TRBJ2-5 | TRBV5-8 | few | TRBD1 | CASSLRQGFETQYF | TGTGCCAGCAGCTTGCGACAGGGGTTTGAGACCCAGTACTTC
TRBJ2-7 | TRBV11-1 | . | . | CASSSPGTSYEQYF | TGTGCCAGCAGCTCCCCCGGGACTTCCTACGAGCAGTACTTC
TRBJ2-5 | TRBV2 | many | . | CASIRLVIETQYF | TGTGCCAGCATCAGACTAGTCATTGAGACCCAGTACTTC
TRBJ1-2 | TRBV7-8 | many | TRBD1 | CASSSDRAGGYTF | TGTGCCAGCAGCTCGGACAGGGCGGGCGGCTACACCTTC
TRBJ2-2 | TRBV15 | few | TRBD1 | CATSRGDRDTGELFF | TGTGCCACCAGCAGAGGGGACAGGGACACCGGGGAGCTGTTTTTT
TRBJ1-4 | TRBV30 | . | . | CAWNPGQEKLFF | TGTGCCTGGAACCCCGGACAGGAAAAACTGTTTTTT
TRBJ2-4 | TRBV10-3 | many | TRBD1 | CAISSGGKNIQYF | TGTGCCATCTCGTCAGGGGGCAAAAACATTCAGTACTTC
TRBJ2-1 | TRBV9 | many | . | CASNLGGSYNEQFF | TGTGCCAGCAACCTAGGGGGCTCCTACAATGAGCAGTTCTTC
TRBJ1-6 | TRBV5-6 | many | . | CASSLGSTGIFSPLHF | TGTGCCAGCAGCTTGGGGTCGACAGGCATCTTCTCACCCCTCCACTTT
TRBJ2-7 | TRBV6-1 | many | . | CASSRERSSYEQYF | TGTGCCAGCAGTCGTGAACGGTCCTCCTACGAGCAGTACTTC
TRBJ1-4 | TRBV7-8 | many | . | CASSLDRGLTNEKLFF | TGTGCCAGCAGCTTAGATCGGGGTCTGACTAATGAAAAACTGTTTTTT
TRBJ1-6 | TRBV19 | many | . | CASSRTDNSPLHF | TGTGCCAGTTCCAGGACGGATAATTCACCCCTCCACTTT
TRBJ1-2 | TRBV11-3 | many | TRBD1 | CASSRSPTGDYGYTF | TGTGCCAGCAGCCGAAGCCCCACAGGGGACTATGGCTACACCTTC
TRBJ2-6 | TRBV18 | many | . | CASSPSGYSGANVLTF | TGTGCCAGCTCACCAAGTGGATACTCTGGGGCCAACGTCCTGACTTTC
TRBJ2-7 | TRBV15 | many | TRBD2 | CATSREGREGGREQYF | TGTGCCACCAGCAGGGAAGGACGGGAGGGGGGTAGGGAGCAGTACTTC
TRBJ1-5 | TRBV6-1 | many | . | CASSELDGAGQPQHF | TGTGCCAGCAGTGAACTTGACGGGGCTGGTCAGCCCCAGCATTTT
TRBJ2-5 | TRBV5-1 | many | . | CASSLAGADGWISETQYF | TGCGCCAGCAGCTTGGCGGGGGCGGACGGATGGATCTCTGAGACCCAGTACTTC
TRBJ1-3 | TRBV28 | many | TRBD1 | CASIASQGAAGNTIYF | TGTGCCAGCATTGCATCGCAGGGGGCGGCTGGAAACACCATATATTTT
TRBJ1-5 | TRBV20-1 | many | . | CSARGWQLNQPQHF | TGCAGTGCTAGAGGGTGGCAGCTCAATCAGCCCCAGCATTTT
TRBJ2-2 | TRBV20-1 | . | . | CSAGGGSGELFF | TGCAGTGCGGGAGGGGGCAGCGGGGAGCTGTTTTTT
TRBJ2-5 | TRBV13 | . | TRBD2 | CASSPRGGSETQYF | TGTGCCAGCAGCCCCCGGGGGGGGTCGGAGACCCAGTACTTC
TRBJ2-3 | TRBV6-2/TRBV6-3 | many | . | CASSYFWDNTDTQYF | TGTGCCAGCAGTTACTTCTGGGACAACACAGATACGCAGTATTTT
TRBJ2-3 | TRBV28 | many | TRBD2 | CASSLFSAGGTDTQYF | TGTGCCAGCAGTTTATTCTCTGCGGGAGGTACAGATACGCAGTATTTT
TRBJ2-1 | TRBV24-1 | . | . | CATSVAGSWNEQFF | TGTGCCACCAGTGTGGCAGGCAGTTGGAATGAGCAGTTCTTC
TRBJ1-1 | TRBV28 | . | TRBD1 | CASSTISRGGAFF | TGTGCCAGCAGTACCATCTCCAGGGGGGGAGCTTTCTTT
TRBJ2-1 | TRBV4-1 | many | TRBD2 | CASSQEAAGTYNEQFF | TGCGCCAGCAGCCAAGAAGCAGCGGGAACCTACAATGAGCAGTTCTTC
TRBJ1-2 | TRBV10-3 | many | TRBD1 | CAISEPLPGQGNYGYTF | TGTGCCATCAGTGAGCCCCTCCCCGGACAGGGTAACTATGGCTACACCTTC
TRBJ2-7 | TRBV6-2/TRBV6-3 | . | . | CASSYGQLSGRYEQYF | TGTGCCAGCAGTTACGGCCAACTATCGGGACGGTACGAACAGTACTTC
TRBJ2-4 | TRBV5-7 | . | . | CASSPGQGGQYF | TGTGCCAGCAGCCCCGGACAAGGGGGTCAGTACTTC
TRBJ1-1 | TRBV6-1 | many | . | CASGDGTEAFF | TGTGCCAGCGGGGATGGCACTGAAGCTTTCTTT